Included here is one T cell receptor (beta chain) sequence, with context. Its target is unknown. The sample is drawn from a study of neurological immune-mediated disorders. Trimming cost V 0 bases and J 1 base, with 6 bases left between them. This CDR3 is 14 amino acids long. Germline V gene lookup returns CDR1 SGHKS and CDR2 YYEKEE (reference sequence). General study findings and limits: Expanded clones shared no identical CDR3 amino acid sequences across subjects, which suggested private TCR-beta repertoires in all groups.

5'RACE employing 10-nucleotide random UMIs yielded the cDNA. MiXCR was run by TCRdb on the 5' RACE reads, yielding one entry per CDR3 protein. Of just under 45,000 distinct CDR3 sequences in the sample, about 22% were seen once. Stated time point: technical triplicate 3. Preparation of the unsorted libraries drew on 2 million PBMCs stored at -80 C. Input material: PBMCs. The sequence derives from a man in his 60s with HTLV-1-associated myelopathy (HAM/TSP). This chain uses TRBV5-5 with TRBJ2-3; D uncertain. Written as DNA, the CDR3 is TGTGCCAGCAGCTTGGATAGCTGCACAGATACGCAGTATTTT. This sequence encodes CASSLDSCTDTQYF. Full variable domain (rest looked up from reference TRBV5-5 and TRBJ2-3): DAGVTQSPTHLIKTRGQQVTLRCSPISGHKSVSWYQQVLGQGPQFIFQYYEKEERGRGNFPDRFSARQFPNYSSELNVNALLLGDSALYLCASSLDSCTDTQYFGPGTRLTVL.